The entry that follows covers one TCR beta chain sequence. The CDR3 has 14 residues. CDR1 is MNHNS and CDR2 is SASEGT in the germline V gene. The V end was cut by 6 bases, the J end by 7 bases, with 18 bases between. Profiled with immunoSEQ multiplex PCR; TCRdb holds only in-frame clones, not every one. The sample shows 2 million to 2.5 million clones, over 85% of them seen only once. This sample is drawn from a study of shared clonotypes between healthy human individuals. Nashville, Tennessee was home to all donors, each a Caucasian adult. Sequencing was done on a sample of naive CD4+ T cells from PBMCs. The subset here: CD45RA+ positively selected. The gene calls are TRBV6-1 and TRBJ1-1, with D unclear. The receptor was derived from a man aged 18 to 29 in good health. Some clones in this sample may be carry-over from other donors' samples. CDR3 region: CASSVSPLSNEAFF. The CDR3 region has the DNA TGTGCCAGCAGCGTCTCCCCTCTTTCGAATGAAGCTTTCTTT.